The 10 T cell receptor beta chains presented below share a single source sample, sequenced in a study of T cells in women clearing cervical HPV infection. TCRdb's table, derived via immunoSEQ multiplex PCR, lists solely in-frame clones and lacks some. The sample is made up of about 40,000 clones, and the top ten hold roughly 5% of it. The sequencing input was blood buffy coat. These receptors originate from a woman aged 18-70 years with a cervical HPV16 infection that either progressed to CIN3+ or cleared (not recorded which).

Notes on this clone: The read terminates 3 residues before the CDR3 end, so the remaining end is supplied by the germline J gene. The gene calls are TRBV19 and TRBJ2-3; the D gene is possibly TRBD1 (5 bases). The CDR3 has 14 amino acids. Trimming cost V 9 bases and J 4 bases, with 17 bases left between them. Germline CDR1 LNHDA, CDR2 SQIVND (reference sequence). CDR3 loop: CARVGHRSADTQYF. Incomplete CDR3 DNA: TGTGCCAGGGTCGGACACAGATCCGCAGATACG. Drawing the rest from reference TRBV19 and TRBJ2-3, the complete variable domain is DGGITQSPKYLFRKEGQNVTLSCEQNLNHDAMYWYRQDPGQGLRLIYYSQIVNDFQKGDIAEGYSVSREKKESFPLTVTSAQKNPTAFYLCARVGHRSADTQYFGPGTRLTVL.

Points on this clone: Read sequence stops 3 residues before the CDR3 end, and the germline J gene provides the missing end. The chain employs TRBV19 and TRBJ2-3; D is possibly TRBD1 (5 bases). The CDR3 spans 11 residues. Per the germline V gene, CDR1 is LNHDA and CDR2 is SQIVND (reference sequence). With 10 bases removed from V and 6 bases from J, the gap between germline ends came to 11 bases. The part of the CDR3 DNA that was read is TGTGCCACCCAGGGTTCGGATACG. Amino acids: CATQGSDT. The complete CDR3 reads CATQGSDTQYF. Full variable domain (rest looked up from reference TRBV19 and TRBJ2-3): DGGITQSPKYLFRKEGQNVTLSCEQNLNHDAMYWYRQDPGQGLRLIYYSQIVNDFQKGDIAEGYSVSREKKESFPLTVTSAQKNPTAFYLCATQGSDTQYFGPGTRLTVL.

For this clone: The read terminates 3 residues before the CDR3 end, so the remaining end is supplied by the germline J gene. The rearrangement joins TRBV29-1 to TRBJ2-2, with D perhaps matching TRBD2 (6 bases). The CDR3 consists of 13 residues. Trimming removed 5 bases from V and 8 bases from J, with 15 bases in between. Germline lookup yields CDR1 SQVTM and CDR2 ANQGSEA. The part of the CDR3 DNA that was read is TGCAGCGTTCTTATAATGGGGGGAGGGGAG. Residues: CSVLIMGGGE. The full CDR3 protein is CSVLIMGGGELFF.

To note about this clone: The read comes to an end 3 residues before the CDR3 does, leaving the germline J gene to fill in the end. V usage is TRBV11-2 and J usage is TRBJ2-5, with a weak D call TRBD2 (6 bases). Germline CDR1 SGHAT, CDR2 FQNNGV. Trimming removed 4 bases at V and 4 bases at J, with 16 bases between. The CDR3 has 15 amino acids. The chain's CDR3 is CASSSPASARETQYF. CDR3 bases read: TGTGCCAGCAGCTCCCCAGCTAGCGCGCGAGAGACC.

Note on this clone: The observed sequence ends 3 residues before the CDR3 terminus, with the missing tail filled in from the germline J gene. The V gene is TRBV13, the J gene TRBJ1-1, with unresolved D. Trimming pared 2 bases from V and 7 bases from J, leaving 8 bases between. This CDR3 contains 12 residues. In germline, CDR1 is PRHDT, CDR2 FYEKMQ (reference sequence). This chain's CDR3 is CASSLMVSEAFF. The CDR3 bases that were read are TGTGCCAGCAGCTTAATGGTCAGTGAA.

A remark on this clone: The missing CDR3 end, 3 residues past where the read stops, is filled in from the germline J gene. The genes are TRBV27 and TRBJ2-3, with D possibly being TRBD1 (5 bases). Trimming removed 7 bases from V and 4 bases from J, with 12 bases in between. The CDR3 is made up of 13 amino acids. In germline, CDR1 is MNHEY, CDR2 SMNVEV (reference sequence). The sequenced part of the CDR3 DNA is TGTGCCAGCATCAATTCAGGGTCAGATACG. Its protein product is CASINSGSDT. From start to end, the CDR3 is CASINSGSDTQYF.

With respect to this clone: The DNA ends 3 residues before the CDR3 does, and the rest of the CDR3 is filled in from the germline J gene. The rearrangement uses TRBV5-1 and TRBJ2-1; possible D gene TRBD1, 6 bases. V was pared by 1 base and J by 5 bases, with 13 bases between. CDR1 is SGHRS, CDR2 YFSETQ, per germline. The CDR3 loop spans 15 amino acids. The covered CDR3 bases are TGCGCCAGCAGCTTGCAGGGGAAGGAAAACAATGAG. Its protein is CASSLQGKENNE. The CDR3 in full is CASSLQGKENNEQFF.

Of note for this clone: Coverage ceases 3 residues before the CDR3 finishes, and the germline J gene fills in the end. This sequence joins TRBV30 and TRBJ2-7; 7 nucleotides align to TRBD2. V was pared by 3 bases and J by 3 bases, with 5 bases of the junction left unmatched. The CDR3 loop spans 13 amino acids. The germline gives CDR1 GTSNPN, CDR2 SVGIG (reference sequence). CDR3 bases read: TGTGCCTGGAGCGGACTAGTTAGCTACGAG. Protein product: CAWSGLVSYE. The whole CDR3 protein reads CAWSGLVSYEQYF.

A remark on this clone: The sequence runs out 3 residues before the end of the CDR3; the remainder is reconstructed from the germline J gene. J is TRBJ1-2 and V is TRBV20-1, with TRBD1 as a possible D gene (5 bases). The CDR3 extends over 15 amino acids. Germline CDR1 reads DFQATT; CDR2 reads SNEGSKA (reference sequence). V lost 5 bases to trimming and J lost 3 bases, with 19 bases between them. The CDR3 region is CSAGGDSGIHYGYTF. CDR3 DNA (partial): TGCAGTGCTGGAGGGGACTCGGGAATTCACTATGGC.

About this clone itself: The observed sequence ends 3 residues before the CDR3 terminus, with the missing tail filled in from the germline J gene. V and J are TRBV5-1 and TRBJ2-2; D remains ambiguous. Trimming took off 0 bases at V and 6 bases at J, with 6 bases between the two ends. CDR1 is SGHRS and CDR2 is YFSETQ in the germline V gene. The CDR3 runs to 13 residues. CDR3: CASSLEAAGELFF. The part of the CDR3 DNA that was read is TGCGCCAGCAGCTTGGAAGCTGCCGGGGAG.